The rows below give T cell receptor beta chains drawn from one sample of a study of blood T cell repertoires in COVID-19. Measured with immunoSEQ multiplex PCR; TCRdb has only the in-frame clones, and not every one. In the table there are under 150,000 clones, approximately 81% of which are singletons. Sequencing was carried out using PBMCs or T cells enriched from blood (not recorded which). The receptors here all came from a man aged 40-49 years with acute COVID-19. Both conserved end residues are part of each CDR3. A D gene is named only where the DNA matches it firmly. Clone size appears in some rows only: once, few, many, or a class for an expanded clone.

j_call | v_call | clone_size | d_call | cdr3_nt | cdr3_aa
TRBJ2-1 | TRBV27 | NA | NA | TGTGCCAGCAGTTTAGTTGGCGGGATTCGAAACAATGAGCAGTTCTTC | CASSLVGGIRNNEQFF
TRBJ1-1 | TRBV7-9 | NA | NA | TGTGCCAGCAGTCCTACTCCTTCCACTGAAGCTTTCTTT | CASSPTPSTEAFF
TRBJ1-2 | TRBV18 | NA | NA | TGTGCCAGCTCACCACCCCGGGACATAAGGAACGGCTACACCTTC | CASSPPRDIRNGYTF
TRBJ2-7 | TRBV7-2 | few | NA | TGTGCCAGCAGCTCCCCCAGGGAGGCCTCCTACGAGCAGTACTTC | CASSSPREASYEQYF
TRBJ1-6 | TRBV28 | NA | NA | TGTGCCAGCAGTTTACTCCAGGCACCCCTCCACTTT | CASSLLQAPLHF
TRBJ1-3 | TRBV12-3/TRBV12-4 | NA | NA | TGTGCCTTCGAGGGGAGGACTCAAAACACCATATATTTT | CAFEGRTQNTIYF
TRBJ1-3 | TRBV3-1/TRBV3-2 | NA | NA | TGTGCCAGCAGCCCCTTTATCTCTGGAAACACCATATATTTT | CASSPFISGNTIYF
TRBJ2-7 | TRBV7-9 | NA | NA | TGTGCCAGCAGCTTAGCGTTCAACAGGGACTACGAGCAGTACTTC | CASSLAFNRDYEQYF
TRBJ2-4 | TRBV3-1/TRBV3-2 | NA | TRBD1 | TGTGCCAGCAGCCAAAGTTTGACAGGGGACATTCAGTACTTC | CASSQSLTGDIQYF
TRBJ2-1 | TRBV5-4 | NA | TRBD2 | TGTGCCAGCAGTTTCGGACTAGCGGGTTACAATGAGCAGTTCTTC | CASSFGLAGYNEQFF
TRBJ2-5 | TRBV7-9 | few | TRBD2 | TGTGCCAGCAAGCGGGGGCGAGCGGAGACCCAGTACTTC | CASKRGRAETQYF
TRBJ1-1 | TRBV29-1 | NA | TRBD1 | TGCAGCGAAACAGGGGTGGGAGGAATCGCTGAAGCTTTCTTT | CSETGVGGIAEAFF
TRBJ2-2 | TRBV19 | NA | NA | TGTGCCAGTAGTCGGAGGGCAGCGAACACCGGGGAGCTGTTTTTT | CASSRRAANTGELFF